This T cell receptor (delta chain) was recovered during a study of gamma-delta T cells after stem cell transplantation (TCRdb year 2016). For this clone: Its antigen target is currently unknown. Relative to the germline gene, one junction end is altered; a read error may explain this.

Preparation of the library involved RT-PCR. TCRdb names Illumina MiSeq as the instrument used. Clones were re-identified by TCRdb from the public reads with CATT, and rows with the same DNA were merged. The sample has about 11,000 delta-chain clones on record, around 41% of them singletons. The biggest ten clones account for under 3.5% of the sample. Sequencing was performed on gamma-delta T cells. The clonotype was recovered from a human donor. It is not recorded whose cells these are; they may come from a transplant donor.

The CDR3 corresponds to CACDTTRSGVYSPCDTRQMFF. The DNA reads TGTGCCTGTGACACGACGAGATCTGGGGTATACTCCCCCTGTGACACCCGACAGATGTTTTTC. The sequence joins TRDV2 to TRDJ3; TRDD3 might be the D gene, on 6 matching bases. CDR1 and CDR2 were assigned from the germline V gene as GEAIGNYY and EKD. The CDR3 contains 21 residues, cysteine and phenylalanine counted. The sequence is cut down to CDR3 DNA, 63 bases in frame from base 1.